What follows are 17 T cell receptor beta chains derived from one specimen sequenced in a study of blood T cell repertoires in COVID-19. Libraries were prepared by immunoSEQ multiplex PCR; TCRdb keeps only in-frame clonotypes and omits some of them. The sample shows over 120,000 clones, 77% of them seen only once. Material for sequencing was peripheral blood. The receptors here all came from a woman aged 45-65 years with active or convalescent COVID-19.

This chain joins TRBV13 and TRBJ2-5, with D possibly matching TRBD2 (7 bases). Trimming stripped 2 bases from V and 4 bases from J, with 14 bases between. Germline-derived CDR1 and CDR2 are PRHDT and FYEKMQ (reference sequence). This CDR3 comprises 15 residues. CDR3 nucleotides: TGTGCCAGCAGCTTATCGGGGGGCATATTAGAGACCCAGTACTTC. It is translated as CASSLSGGILETQYF.

V is TRBV4-2 and J is TRBJ2-1; TRBD2 aligns across 10 bases. The CDR3 is 16 amino acids. The V and J ends lost 1 base and 9 bases, in that order; junction bases with no gene match: 9. Germline V lookup: CDR1 LGHNA, CDR2 YNFKEQ. The CDR3 bases are TGTGCCAGCAGCCAAGGGGTAGCGGGGGGTAACACTGAGCAGTTCTTC. This translates into CASSQGVAGGNTEQFF.

The genes are TRBV6-1 and TRBJ1-2, with D hard to call. Trimming took 2 bases from V and 6 from J, leaving 13 bases between them. The length of the CDR3 is 14 residues. Germline V gene lookup returns CDR1 MNHNS and CDR2 SASEGT. CDR3: CASSEHGKKNGYTF. The CDR3 DNA reads TGTGCCAGCAGTGAACACGGGAAGAAGAATGGCTACACCTTC.

The chain carries TRBV9 and TRBJ2-2, with D possibly being TRBD2 (7 bases). With 4 bases removed from V and 6 bases from J, the gap between germline ends came to 19 bases. CDR3 length equals 16 residues. The germline gives CDR1 SGDLS, CDR2 YYNGEE. Written as DNA, the CDR3 is TGTGCCAGCAGCCAAGAGGGAGGGGGGATCCCCGGGGAGCTGTTTTTT. Protein: CASSQEGGGIPGELFF.

This chain connects TRBV30 to TRBJ1-1; 8 nucleotides agree with TRBD1. The CDR3 runs 14 residues. V lost 2 bases to trimming and J lost 3 bases; unmatched junction nucleotides: 5. Germline-derived CDR1 and CDR2 are GTSNPN and SVGIG (reference sequence). CDR3 nucleotide sequence: TGTGCCTGGAGTAATGGACAGGGAGACACTGAAGCTTTCTTT. This translates into CAWSNGQGDTEAFF. The full variable domain, completed using reference TRBV30 and TRBJ1-1, is SQTIHQWPATLVQPVGSPLSLECTVEGTSNPNLYWYRQAAGRGLQLLFYSVGIGQISSEVPQNLSASRPQDRQFILSSKKLLLSDSGFYLCAWSNGQGDTEAFFGQGTRLTVV.

The rearrangement joins TRBV30 to TRBJ2-1; unclear D gene. Germline lookup yields CDR1 GTSNPN and CDR2 SVGIG (reference sequence). V shed 4 bases and J shed 4 bases, with 11 bases lying between them. The CDR3 contains 13 residues. CDR3 residues: CAWKSGRYNEQFF. CDR3 in DNA: TGTGCCTGGAAGTCGGGTCGGTACAATGAGCAGTTCTTC.

The gene calls are TRBV11-3 and TRBJ1-2; D is perhaps TRBD1 (6 bases). In germline, CDR1 is SGHNT, CDR2 YENEEA. Trimming shortened V by 5 bases and J by 0 bases, and 10 bases separated the two germline ends. CDR3 length: 14 residues. DNA of the CDR3: TGTGCCAGCAGCCCCAGGGGTGCTAACTATGGCTACACCTTC. This translates into CASSPRGANYGYTF.

This rearrangement joins TRBV4-3 to TRBJ2-1; 16 nucleotides align to TRBD2. Germline V lookup: CDR1 LGHNA, CDR2 YSLEER. V lost 0 bases and J lost 8; bases outside the gene matches: 10. The CDR3 is 19 residues long. Here the CDR3 DNA reads TGCGCCAGCAGCCAAGATGCTGCTCCGGGACTAGCGGGAGGGTATGAGCAGTTCTTC. Its translation is CASSQDAAPGLAGGYEQFF.

The V and J genes are TRBV28 and TRBJ2-7, with a possible D match to TRBD2 (6 bases). Trimming removed 8 bases from V and 2 bases from J, with 13 bases in between. CDR3 length equals 13 residues. Germline V gene sequence: CDR1 MDHEN, CDR2 SYDVKM. For the CDR3, the DNA is TGTGCCAGCCCCGTCGGGGGTACCTACGAGCAGTACTTC. Translation: CASPVGGTYEQYF.

V usage is TRBV11-2 and J usage is TRBJ2-3, with D perhaps matching TRBD2 (8 bases). V lost 1 base and J lost 5, with 25 bases in between. Germline V gene lookup returns CDR1 SGHAT and CDR2 FQNNGV. The CDR3 contains 19 residues. The CDR3, as DNA: TGTGCCAGCAGCTTAGGGGGACAGACTAGCGCAAATCCCCGAGATACGCAGTATTTT. Amino acid sequence: CASSLGGQTSANPRDTQYF.

The chain uses TRBV15 and TRBJ1-4; the D is unclear. Deletions cut 1 base from V and 2 bases from J, with 2 bases between. The CDR3 covers 13 residues. The germline gives CDR1 LNHNV, CDR2 YYDKDF (reference sequence). CDR3 region: CATSRATNEKLFF. The CDR3 DNA reads as TGTGCCACCAGCAGAGCTACTAATGAAAAACTGTTTTTT.

This clone was found a few times. J is TRBJ2-7 and V is TRBV7-8; no clear D. CDR3 size: 15 residues. The V and J ends lost 4 bases and 2 bases respectively, with 15 bases between them. Looked up from germline, CDR1 is SGHVS and CDR2 is FQNEAQ. The CDR3 sequence is CASSSSLADTYEQYF. DNA of the CDR3: TGTGCCAGCAGCTCGTCTCTGGCCGATACCTACGAGCAGTACTTC. Full variable domain (remainder filled in from reference TRBV7-8 and TRBJ2-7): GAGVSQSPRYKVAKRGQDVALRCDPISGHVSLFWYQQALGQGPEFLTYFQNEAQLDKSGLPSDRFFAERPEGSVSTLKIQRTQQEDSAVYLCASSSSLADTYEQYFGPGTRLTVT.

The rearrangement uses TRBV6-5 and TRBJ2-7, with a tentative D call TRBD2 (5 bases). Trimming took off 0 bases at V and 7 bases at J, with 7 bases between the two ends. In germline, CDR1 is MNHEY, CDR2 SVGAGI. This CDR3 spans 12 amino acids. Here the CDR3 reads CASSYSTGEQYF. The CDR3 region has the DNA TGTGCCAGCAGTTACTCGACGGGGGAGCAGTACTTC.

This chain links TRBV11-2 with TRBJ2-1; 11 nucleotides align to TRBD2. This CDR3 has 18 residues. From germline, CDR1 is SGHAT and CDR2 FQNNGV. The ends lost 4 bases at V and 6 bases at J; junction bases unmatched: 14. The CDR3 DNA reads TGTGCCAGCAGCTCCCGGGGTAGCGGGAGGGCCAATCTCAATGAGCAGTTCTTC. This sequence encodes CASSSRGSGRANLNEQFF. Drawing the rest from reference TRBV11-2 and TRBJ2-1, the complete variable domain is EAGVAQSPRYKIIEKRQSVAFWCNPISGHATLYWYQQILGQGPKLLIQFQNNGVVDDSQLPKDRFSAERLKGVDSTLKIQPAKLEDSAVYLCASSSRGSGRANLNEQFFGPGTRLTVL.

V is TRBV7-8 and J is TRBJ2-5, with 14 bases lining up with TRBD2. There are 17 residues in the CDR3. The trim removed 5 bases at V and 4 bases at J, leaving 9 bases unmatched. The germline V gene has CDR1 SGHVS and CDR2 FQNEAQ. CDR3 nucleotide sequence: TGTGCCAGCAGCCCGGAGACTAGCGGGGGGGCAGGAGAGACCCAGTACTTC. Translating gives CASSPETSGGAGETQYF.

This clone appeared once. J is TRBJ1-2 and V is TRBV6-6; TRBD1 aligns across 8 bases. V dropped 6 bases and J dropped 3; count of bases not matched to a gene: 9. CDR1 is MNHNY, CDR2 SVGAGI, per germline (reference sequence). This CDR3 has 15 residues. Here the CDR3 DNA reads TGTGCCAGCAGCACATCCGGGACAGGCGACTATGGCTACACCTTC. This gives the protein CASSTSGTGDYGYTF.

In its sample, this clone was seen once. The J gene is TRBJ1-5, the V gene TRBV9; D remains ambiguous. The CDR3 covers 14 residues. V lost 4 bases to trimming and J lost 2 bases, with 10 bases between them. CDR1 is SGDLS and CDR2 is YYNGEE in the germline V gene. As DNA, the CDR3 is TGTGCCAGCAGCCCGAGGCCCCGCAATCAGCCCCAGCATTTT. Its translation: CASSPRPRNQPQHF.